Listed below are T cell receptor beta chains from one sample, sequenced in a study of T cell repertoires in cytomegalovirus infection. TCRdb recomputed calls from the reads with MiXCR, one row per CDR3 protein. The sample consists of about 260,000 distinct CDR3 sequences, roughly 9% of them appearing once. What was sequenced was PBMCs. The receptors originated from a human donor in good health (CMV status not recorded). Some clones in this sample may be carry-over from other donors' samples. CDR3s include the opening cysteine and the closing phenylalanine or tryptophan. Fields, in order: V gene, D gene, J gene, clone size, CDR3 protein, CDR3 DNA. The D gene is left open where the match is weak. Clone size appears in some rows only: once, few, many, or a class for an expanded clone.

>TRBV7-8|TRBD2|TRBJ2-3|many
CASSLGELAAAGGLRTDTQYF
TGTGCCAGCAGCCTCGGGGAACTAGCCGCAGCGGGGGGCTTACGCACAGATACGCAGTATTTT
>TRBV6-2/TRBV6-3|.|TRBJ2-6|many
CASSRRDTRANVLTF
TGTGCCAGCAGTCGCCGGGACACGAGGGCCAACGTCCTGACTTTC
>TRBV20-1|TRBD2|TRBJ2-7|.
CSARVLWGRAYEQYF
TGCAGTGCTAGAGTATTGTGGGGGAGGGCCTACGAGCAGTACTTC
>TRBV29-1|.|TRBJ2-1|few
CSAQTSNEQFF
TGCAGCGCCCAAACCAGCAATGAGCAGTTCTTC
>TRBV4-1|.|TRBJ2-2|many
CASSQLVPGELFF
TGCGCCAGCAGCCAACTGGTTCCCGGGGAGCTGTTTTTT
>TRBV29-1|.|TRBJ1-2|few
CSVESISYGYTF
TGCAGCGTTGAATCCATCTCCTATGGCTACACCTTC
>TRBV19|TRBD1|TRBJ1-5|few
CASSIRRGRGNQPQHF
TGTGCCAGTAGTATTCGCAGGGGGCGAGGCAATCAGCCCCAGCATTTT
>TRBV15|.|TRBJ1-4|.
CATSQTGYREEKLFF
TGTGCCACCAGCCAGACCGGGTACAGGGAAGAAAAACTGTTTTTT
>TRBV7-2|.|TRBJ1-1|many
CASRTPVNTEAFF
TGTGCCAGCAGAACACCAGTGAACACTGAAGCTTTCTTT
>TRBV4-3|.|TRBJ1-2|many
CASSQLLGYTYGYTF
TGCGCCAGCAGCCAACTACTAGGGTATACCTATGGCTACACCTTC
>TRBV6-2/TRBV6-3|TRBD1|TRBJ2-7|many
CASRPTGVGNYEQYF
TGTGCCAGCAGACCTACAGGGGTAGGGAACTACGAGCAGTACTTC
>TRBV7-2|.|TRBJ2-3|few
CASSLGTPGVGQYF
TGTGCCAGCAGCTTAGGGACCCCGGGAGTTGGGCAGTATTTT
>TRBV25-1|TRBD1|TRBJ2-7|few
CASSGGQGEVYEQYF
TGTGCCAGCAGTGGGGGACAGGGAGAGGTATACGAGCAGTACTTC
>TRBV12-3/TRBV12-4|.|TRBJ2-7|many
CASSPQSRGRPAYEQYF
TGTGCCAGCAGTCCCCAGTCCCGGGGCCGACCAGCCTACGAGCAGTACTTC
>TRBV27|.|TRBJ1-5|few
CASMDGSTSNQPQHF
TGTGCCAGCATGGACGGATCGACTAGCAATCAGCCCCAGCATTTT
>TRBV5-4|TRBD1|TRBJ2-7|many
CASSVDRGLLEQYF
TGTGCCAGCAGCGTGGACAGGGGGCTTCTCGAGCAGTACTTC
>TRBV7-2|.|TRBJ1-5|many
CASSLVQNSNQPQHF
TGTGCCAGCAGCTTAGTCCAGAATAGCAATCAGCCCCAGCATTTT
>TRBV18|.|TRBJ2-7|few
CASSTSRGMGHEQYF
TGTGCCAGCTCAACCTCCAGGGGAATGGGGCACGAGCAGTACTTC
>TRBV20-1|.|TRBJ1-6|.
CSARERIANSPLHF
TGCAGTGCTAGAGAAAGGATAGCCAATTCACCCCTCCACTTT
>TRBV7-2|.|TRBJ2-7|many
CASSPTPSYEQYF
TGTGCCAGCAGCCCCACCCCTTCCTACGAGCAGTACTTC
>TRBV15|.|TRBJ1-5|.
CATSRVFYQPQHF
TGTGCCACCAGCAGAGTGTTCTATCAGCCCCAGCATTTT
>TRBV11-2|.|TRBJ1-1|many
CASSLFTRNTEAFF
TGTGCCAGCAGCCTTTTTACACGGAACACTGAAGCTTTCTTT
>TRBV7-2|TRBD1|TRBJ2-2|many
CASSRGQANTGELFF
TGTGCCAGCAGCCGTGGACAGGCCAACACCGGGGAGCTGTTTTTT
>TRBV28|TRBD1|TRBJ1-2|few
CASSAGTGLGNYGYTF
TGTGCCAGCAGCGCCGGGACAGGGCTAGGCAACTATGGCTACACCTTC
>TRBV7-9|.|TRBJ2-3|many
CASRNEFTDTQYF
TGTGCCAGCAGAAATGAATTCACAGATACGCAGTATTTT
>TRBV7-2|TRBD2|TRBJ2-2|many
CASSLARGANTGELFF
TGTGCCAGCAGCTTAGCGCGGGGGGCGAACACCGGGGAGCTGTTTTTT
>TRBV19|TRBD1|TRBJ2-1|many
CASSIKQGYEQFF
TGTGCCAGTAGTATAAAACAGGGGTATGAGCAGTTCTTC
>TRBV7-2|.|TRBJ1-2|many
CASSGGREAF
TGTGCCAGCAGCGGGGGGCGGGAGGCCTTC
>TRBV11-2|.|TRBJ2-2|many
CASSPLTWTNTGELFF
TGTGCCAGCAGCCCCCTGACTTGGACGAACACCGGGGAGCTGTTTTTT
>TRBV7-6|.|TRBJ2-7|few
CASSPTPREQYF
TGTGCCAGCAGCCCTACCCCCCGGGAGCAGTACTTC
>TRBV4-2|TRBD2|TRBJ2-3|.
CASSHPTSGGADTQYF
TGTGCCAGCAGCCATCCCACTAGCGGGGGGGCAGATACGCAGTATTTT
>TRBV6-5|.|TRBJ1-5|many
CASSYRQDSNQPQHF
TGTGCCAGCAGTTACCGACAGGATAGCAATCAGCCCCAGCATTTT
>TRBV7-9|.|TRBJ1-1|many
CASSRDLQANTEAFF
TGTGCCAGCAGCCGGGACTTACAAGCGAACACTGAAGCTTTCTTT
>TRBV29-1|.|TRBJ1-6|.
CSVQTRIDSPLHF
TGCAGCGTTCAAACACGCATAGATTCACCCCTCCACTTT
>TRBV20-1|.|TRBJ2-3|.
CSAIHTDTQYF
TGCAGTGCCATCCACACAGATACGCAGTATTTT
>TRBV11-2|.|TRBJ2-4|many
CASSTLGESWAKNIQYF
TGTGCCAGCAGCACCCTTGGGGAGTCGTGGGCCAAAAACATTCAGTACTTC
>TRBV19|TRBD1|TRBJ1-1|many
CASSIDNRDRDMNTEAFF
TGTGCCAGTAGTATAGATAATCGGGACAGGGACATGAACACTGAAGCTTTCTTT
>TRBV29-1|.|TRBJ1-1|many
CSGGTATEAFF
TGCAGCGGTGGAACAGCCACTGAAGCTTTCTTT
>TRBV6-2/TRBV6-3|TRBD2|TRBJ2-1|many
CASSYSKDGGGAFSSYNEQFF
TGTGCCAGCAGTTACTCGAAGGATGGCGGGGGGGCCTTCAGCTCCTACAATGAGCAGTTCTTC
>TRBV7-6|TRBD1|TRBJ2-5|many
CASSSGQGKETQYF
TGTGCCAGCAGCTCGGGACAGGGGAAAGAGACCCAGTACTTC
>TRBV19|.|TRBJ2-7|.
CASSIGGTLSYEQYF
TGTGCCAGTAGTATCGGCGGGACACTCTCCTACGAGCAGTACTTC
>TRBV7-2|TRBD1|TRBJ1-5|many
CASSLGTGPSNQPQHF
TGTGCCAGCAGCTTAGGGACAGGACCTAGCAATCAGCCCCAGCATTTT
>TRBV11-1|TRBD1|TRBJ1-6|many
CASSRTGQSPLHF
TGTGCCAGCAGCCGGACAGGGCAATCACCCCTCCACTTT
>TRBV20-1|.|TRBJ1-5|few
CSASKMFGGNQPQHF
TGCAGTGCTAGTAAAATGTTTGGGGGGAATCAGCCCCAGCATTTT